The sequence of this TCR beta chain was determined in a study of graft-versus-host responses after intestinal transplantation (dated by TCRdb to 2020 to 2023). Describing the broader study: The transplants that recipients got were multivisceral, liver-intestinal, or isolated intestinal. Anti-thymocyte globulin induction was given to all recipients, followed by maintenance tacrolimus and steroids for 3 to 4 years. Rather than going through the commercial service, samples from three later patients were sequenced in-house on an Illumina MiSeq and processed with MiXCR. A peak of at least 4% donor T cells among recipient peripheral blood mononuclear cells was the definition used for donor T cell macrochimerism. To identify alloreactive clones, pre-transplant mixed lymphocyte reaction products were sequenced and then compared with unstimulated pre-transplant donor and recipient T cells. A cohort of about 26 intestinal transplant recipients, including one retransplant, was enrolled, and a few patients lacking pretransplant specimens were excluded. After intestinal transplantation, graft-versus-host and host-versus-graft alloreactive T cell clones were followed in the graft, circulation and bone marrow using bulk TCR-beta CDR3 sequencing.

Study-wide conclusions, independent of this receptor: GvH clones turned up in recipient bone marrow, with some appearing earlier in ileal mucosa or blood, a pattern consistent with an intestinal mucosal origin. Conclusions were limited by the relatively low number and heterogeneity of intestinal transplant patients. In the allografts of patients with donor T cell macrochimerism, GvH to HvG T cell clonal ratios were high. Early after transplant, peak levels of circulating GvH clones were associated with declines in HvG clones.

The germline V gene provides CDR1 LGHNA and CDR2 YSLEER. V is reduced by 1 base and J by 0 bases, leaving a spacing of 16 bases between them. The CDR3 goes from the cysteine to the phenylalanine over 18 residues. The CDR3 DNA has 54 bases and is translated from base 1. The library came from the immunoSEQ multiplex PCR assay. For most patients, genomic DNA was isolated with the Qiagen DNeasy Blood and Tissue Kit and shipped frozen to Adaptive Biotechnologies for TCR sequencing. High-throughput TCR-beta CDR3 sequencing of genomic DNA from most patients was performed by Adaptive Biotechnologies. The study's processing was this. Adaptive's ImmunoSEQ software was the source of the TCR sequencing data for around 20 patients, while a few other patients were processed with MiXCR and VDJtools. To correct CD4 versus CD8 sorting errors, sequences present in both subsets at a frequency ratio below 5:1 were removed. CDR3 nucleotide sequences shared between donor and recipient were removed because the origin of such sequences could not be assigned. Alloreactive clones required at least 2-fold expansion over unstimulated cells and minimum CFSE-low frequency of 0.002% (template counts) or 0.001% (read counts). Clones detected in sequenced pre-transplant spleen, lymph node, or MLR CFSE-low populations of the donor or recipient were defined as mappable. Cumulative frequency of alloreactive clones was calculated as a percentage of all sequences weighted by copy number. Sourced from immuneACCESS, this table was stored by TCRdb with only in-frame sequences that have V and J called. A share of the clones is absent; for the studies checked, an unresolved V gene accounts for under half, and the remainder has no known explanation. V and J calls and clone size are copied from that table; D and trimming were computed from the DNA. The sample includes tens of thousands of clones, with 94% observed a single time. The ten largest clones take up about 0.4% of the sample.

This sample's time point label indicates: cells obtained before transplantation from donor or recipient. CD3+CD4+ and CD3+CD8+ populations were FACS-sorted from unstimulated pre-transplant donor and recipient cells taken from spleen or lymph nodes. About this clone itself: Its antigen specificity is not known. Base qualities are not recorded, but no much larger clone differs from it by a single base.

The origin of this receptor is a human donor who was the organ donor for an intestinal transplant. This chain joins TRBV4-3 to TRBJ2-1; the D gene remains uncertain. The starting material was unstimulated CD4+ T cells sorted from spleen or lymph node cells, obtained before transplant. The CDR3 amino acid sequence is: CASSQGNVWVRSYNEQFF. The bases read TGCGCCAGCAGCCAAGGAAATGTGTGGGTTCGCTCCTACAATGAGCAGTTCTTC.